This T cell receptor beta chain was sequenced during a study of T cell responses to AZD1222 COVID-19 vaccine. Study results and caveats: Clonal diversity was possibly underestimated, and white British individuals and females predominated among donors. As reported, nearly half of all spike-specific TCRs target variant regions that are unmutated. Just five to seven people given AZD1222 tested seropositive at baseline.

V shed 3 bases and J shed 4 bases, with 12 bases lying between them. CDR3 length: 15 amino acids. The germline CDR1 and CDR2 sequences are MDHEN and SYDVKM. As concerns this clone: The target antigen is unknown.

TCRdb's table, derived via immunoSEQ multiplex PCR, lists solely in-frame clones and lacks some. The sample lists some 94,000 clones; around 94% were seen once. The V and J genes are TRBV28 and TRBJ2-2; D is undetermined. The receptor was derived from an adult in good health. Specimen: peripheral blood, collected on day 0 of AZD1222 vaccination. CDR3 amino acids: CASSLGSLSTGELFF. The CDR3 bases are TGTGCCAGCAGTTTGGGCTCCTTGAGCACCGGGGAGCTGTTTTTT.